The present T cell receptor (beta chain) was sequenced within a study of PD-L1 blockade in urothelial cancer. Study context: Patients started atezolizumab around 2014, 1,200 mg intravenously every 3 weeks. Most patients, twenty-five of 29, were males with bladder-origin cancer.

Time point reported: peripheral blood 6 weeks after treatment start. Urothelial carcinoma affected the patients, and it was locally advanced or metastatic. Peripheral blood mononuclear cells were collected from every patient before and during treatment, yielding between 1 and 8 samples per patient. Sequenced by immunoSEQ multiplex PCR; TCRdb stores in-frame clones only, minus some. The sample records around 41,000 clones, about four fifths being singletons. Trimming pared 10 bases from V and 5 bases from J, leaving 26 bases between. The CDR3 totals 16 residues. Germline V gives CDR1 LNHDA, CDR2 SQIVND (reference sequence).

The sample was PBMCs, taken around atezolizumab (anti-PD-L1) treatment. The receptor comes from a man between 60 and 70 years old with urothelial cancer. This chain joins TRBV19 and TRBJ1-2; D is uncertain. The CDR3 here is CATPRKRVDQPYGYTF. In DNA, the CDR3 is TGTGCCACGCCGAGAAAGCGGGTCGACCAGCCTTATGGCTACACCTTC.